This T cell receptor beta chain was identified in a study of blood T cell repertoires in COVID-19. The wider study: Collection of acute and convalescent COVID-19 samples took place in the United States, Italy and Spain. From T cells, B-cell-depleted T cells, or PBMCs came the material, which was cDNA or gDNA.

CDR1 is MNHEY and CDR2 is SVGAGI in the germline V gene. CDR3 length: 13 residues. Deletions cut 7 bases from V and 3 bases from J, with 10 bases between. Per the original data handling: Amplification of reference gene primers provided the estimated nucleated cell counts. Generated by immunoSEQ multiplex PCR, the TCRdb table keeps only in-frame clones and is missing some. From that table come the V and J calls and clone size; the DNA was used to work out D and trimming. This sample has roughly 250,000 clones, with about nine tenths found just once. Enrollment of patients from Seattle took place during active infection, with longitudinal follow-up.

The receptor was derived from a man younger than 40 with COVID-19, enrolled during active disease. The rearrangement uses TRBV6-5 and TRBJ1-5, with D possibly matching TRBD1 (6 bases). Sequencing used peripheral blood. This chain's CDR3 is CASTGQPNQPQHF. DNA of the CDR3: TGTGCCAGCACTGGACAGCCCAATCAGCCCCAGCATTTT.